Below, 3 T cell receptor beta chains from the same sample are listed, as sequenced in a study of cytomegalovirus exposure and HLA in healthy donors. The PCR contained 60 Vbeta and 13 Jbeta primers. Sequencing was performed with immunoSEQ multiplex PCR; in TCRdb, only in-frame clones are kept and a portion is missing. The table shows 150,000 to 180,000 clones, with 70% to 80% occurring only once. The specimen was PBMCs. All receptors derive from a man aged 25 to 40 in good health and CMV-seronegative.

The V gene is TRBV27, the J gene TRBJ1-1; 8 positions agree with TRBD1. Germline CDR1 and CDR2: MNHEY and SMNVEV (reference sequence). This CDR3 region has 14 residues. Germline trimming cut 7 bases from V and 3 bases from J; bases unmatched to any gene: 7. The CDR3 loop reads CASTLDRDHTEAFF. CDR3 DNA sequence: TGTGCCAGCACCTTGGACAGGGACCACACTGAAGCTTTCTTT.

This clone appeared a few times. V gene TRBV6-6 combines with J gene TRBJ2-1; TRBD1 might be the D (6 bases). The CDR3 spans 14 residues. The germline V and J ends were trimmed by 7 bases and 2 bases, with 12 bases remaining between them. Germline CDR1 and CDR2: MNHNY and SVGAGI (reference sequence). The CDR3 region is CASNFRGPYNEQFF. The CDR3 bases are TGTGCCAGCAACTTCAGGGGACCCTACAATGAGCAGTTCTTC.

The CDR3 DNA reads as TGTGCCAGCAACCCTTCCGGGACTAGGGGTGAGCAGTACTTC. It encodes CASNPSGTRGEQYF. V usage is TRBV6-1 and J usage is TRBJ2-7, with 8 positions matching TRBD2. The CDR3 has 14 residues. With V trimmed by 7 bases and J by 7 bases, 12 bases remained unmatched. Germline CDR1 reads MNHNS; CDR2 reads SASEGT.